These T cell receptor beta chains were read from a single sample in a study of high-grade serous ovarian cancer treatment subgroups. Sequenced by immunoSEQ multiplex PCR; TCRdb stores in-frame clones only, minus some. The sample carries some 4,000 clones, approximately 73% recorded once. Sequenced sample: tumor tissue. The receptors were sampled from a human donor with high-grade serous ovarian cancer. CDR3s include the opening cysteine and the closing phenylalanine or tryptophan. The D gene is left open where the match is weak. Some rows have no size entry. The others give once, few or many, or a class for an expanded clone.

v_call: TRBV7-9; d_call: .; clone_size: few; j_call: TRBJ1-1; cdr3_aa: CASSLAGRSEAFF; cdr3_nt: TGTGCCAGCAGCTTAGCCGGAAGGAGTGAAGCTTTCTTT
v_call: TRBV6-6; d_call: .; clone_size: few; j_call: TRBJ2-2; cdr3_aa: CASRPRGANGELFF; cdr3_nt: TGTGCCAGCAGGCCGCGTGGGGCGAACGGGGAGCTGTTTTTT
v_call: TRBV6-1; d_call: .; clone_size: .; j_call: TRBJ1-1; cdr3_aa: CASSVRTNTEAFF; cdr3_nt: TGTGCCAGCAGTGTCAGAACCAACACTGAAGCTTTCTTT
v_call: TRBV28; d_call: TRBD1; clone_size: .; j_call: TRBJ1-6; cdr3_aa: CASTKTGRGSPLHF; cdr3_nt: TGTGCCAGCACAAAGACAGGGCGCGGTTCACCCCTCCACTTT
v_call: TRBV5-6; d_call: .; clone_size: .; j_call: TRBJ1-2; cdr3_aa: CASSLYGQPPADGYTF; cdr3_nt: TGTGCCAGCAGCTTGTATGGGCAGCCCCCAGCGGATGGCTACACCTTC
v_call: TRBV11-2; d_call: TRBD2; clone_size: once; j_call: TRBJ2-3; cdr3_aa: CASSSTLSSGGTQDTQYF; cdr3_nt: TGTGCCAGCAGCTCCACCCTATCTAGCGGGGGAACACAAGATACGCAGTATTTT
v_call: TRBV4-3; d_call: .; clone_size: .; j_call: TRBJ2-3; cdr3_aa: CASSQDSGGPTASTDTQYF; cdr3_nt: TGCGCCAGCAGCCAAGATTCCGGGGGGCCGACAGCTAGCACAGATACGCAGTATTTT
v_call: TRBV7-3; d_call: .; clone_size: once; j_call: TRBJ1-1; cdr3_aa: CASSLGPGSDTEAFF; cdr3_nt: TGTGCCAGCAGCTTAGGACCAGGAAGCGACACTGAAGCTTTCTTT
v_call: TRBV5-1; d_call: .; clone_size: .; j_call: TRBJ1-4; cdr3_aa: CASSLQGQGEKLFF; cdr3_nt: TGCGCCAGCAGCCTACAGGGTCAGGGTGAAAAACTGTTTTTT
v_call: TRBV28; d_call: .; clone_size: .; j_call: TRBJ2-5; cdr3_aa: CASSSDSLYQETQYF; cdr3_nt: TGTGCCAGCAGTTCTGACAGTTTGTACCAAGAGACCCAGTACTTC
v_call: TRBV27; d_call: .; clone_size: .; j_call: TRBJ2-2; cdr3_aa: CASSPGRLSVGELFF; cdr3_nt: TGTGCCAGCAGTCCGGGACGTTTAAGCGTCGGGGAGCTGTTTTTT